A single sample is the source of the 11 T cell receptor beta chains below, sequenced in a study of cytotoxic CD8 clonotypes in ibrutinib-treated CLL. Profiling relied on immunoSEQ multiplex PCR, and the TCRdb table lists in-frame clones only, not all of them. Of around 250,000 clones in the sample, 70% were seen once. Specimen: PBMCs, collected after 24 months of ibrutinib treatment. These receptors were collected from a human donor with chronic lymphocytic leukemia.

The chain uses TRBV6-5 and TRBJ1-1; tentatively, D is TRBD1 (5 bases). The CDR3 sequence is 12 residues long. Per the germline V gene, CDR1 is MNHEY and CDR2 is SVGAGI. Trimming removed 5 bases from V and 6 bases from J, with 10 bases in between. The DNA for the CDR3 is TGTGCCAGCAGTCCATGGGGGGCTGAAGCTTTCTTT. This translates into CASSPWGAEAFF.

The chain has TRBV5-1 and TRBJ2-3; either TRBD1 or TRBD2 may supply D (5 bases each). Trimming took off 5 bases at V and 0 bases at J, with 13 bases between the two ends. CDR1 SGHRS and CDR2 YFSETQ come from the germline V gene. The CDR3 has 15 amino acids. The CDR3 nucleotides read TGCGCCAGCAGTCGGGACGGAGCTAGCACAGATACGCAGTATTTT. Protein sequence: CASSRDGASTDTQYF.

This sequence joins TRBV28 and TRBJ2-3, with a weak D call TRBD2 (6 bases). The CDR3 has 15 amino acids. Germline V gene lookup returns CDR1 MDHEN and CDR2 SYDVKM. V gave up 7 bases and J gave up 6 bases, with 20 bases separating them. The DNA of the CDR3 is TGTGCCAGCACACTATGGGGGACTTCATCTGATACGCAGTATTTT. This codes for CASTLWGTSSDTQYF.

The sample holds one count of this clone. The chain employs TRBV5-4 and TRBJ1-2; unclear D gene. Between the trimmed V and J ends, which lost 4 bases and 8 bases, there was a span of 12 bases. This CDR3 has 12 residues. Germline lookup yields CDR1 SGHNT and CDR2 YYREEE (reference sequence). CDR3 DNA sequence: TGTGCCAGCAGCCTTATGGAGAACGGCTACACCTTC. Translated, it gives CASSLMENGYTF.

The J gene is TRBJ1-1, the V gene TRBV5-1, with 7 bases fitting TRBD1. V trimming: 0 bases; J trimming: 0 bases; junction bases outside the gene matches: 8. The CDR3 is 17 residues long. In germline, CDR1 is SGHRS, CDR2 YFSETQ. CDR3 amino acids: CASSLGTGGEMNTEAFF. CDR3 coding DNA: TGCGCCAGCAGCTTGGGGACAGGAGGAGAGATGAACACTGAAGCTTTCTTT.

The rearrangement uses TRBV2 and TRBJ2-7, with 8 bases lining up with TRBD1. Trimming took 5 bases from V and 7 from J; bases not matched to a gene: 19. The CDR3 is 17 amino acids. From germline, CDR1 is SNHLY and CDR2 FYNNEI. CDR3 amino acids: CASSRGQGETSWWEQYF. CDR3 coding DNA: TGTGCCAGCAGTAGAGGACAGGGAGAAACTAGTTGGTGGGAGCAGTACTTC. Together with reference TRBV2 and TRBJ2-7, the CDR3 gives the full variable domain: EPEVTQTPSHQVTQMGQEVILRCVPISNHLYFYWYRQILGQKVEFLVSFYNNEISEKSEIFDDQFSVERPDGSNFTLKIRSTKLEDSAMYFCASSRGQGETSWWEQYFGPGTRLTVT.

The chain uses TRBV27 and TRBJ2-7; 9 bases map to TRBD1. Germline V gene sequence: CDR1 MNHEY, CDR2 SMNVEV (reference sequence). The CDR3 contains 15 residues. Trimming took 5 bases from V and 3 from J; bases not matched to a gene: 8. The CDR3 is CASSLAGTGNYEQYF. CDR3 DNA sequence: TGTGCCAGCAGTCTGGCCGGGACAGGGAACTACGAGCAGTACTTC.

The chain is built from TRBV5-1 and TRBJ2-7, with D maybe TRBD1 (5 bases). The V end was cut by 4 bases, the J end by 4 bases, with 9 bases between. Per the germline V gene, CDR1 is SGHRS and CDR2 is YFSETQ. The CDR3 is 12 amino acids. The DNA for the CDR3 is TGCGCCAGCAGCCCCCAGGGTTACGAGCAGTACTTC. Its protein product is CASSPQGYEQYF. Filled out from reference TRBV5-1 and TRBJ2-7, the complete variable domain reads KAGVTQTPRYLIKTRGQQVTLSCSPISGHRSVSWYQQTPGQGLQFLFEYFSETQRNKGNFPGRFSGRQFSNSRSEMNVSTLELGDSALYLCASSPQGYEQYFGPGTRLTVT.

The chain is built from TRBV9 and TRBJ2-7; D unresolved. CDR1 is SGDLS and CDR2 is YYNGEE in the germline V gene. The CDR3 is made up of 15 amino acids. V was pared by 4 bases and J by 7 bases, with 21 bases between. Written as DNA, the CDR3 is TGTGCCAGCAGCACCGAGGCAGGCCTGCGGCAGGAGCAGTACTTC. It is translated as CASSTEAGLRQEQYF.

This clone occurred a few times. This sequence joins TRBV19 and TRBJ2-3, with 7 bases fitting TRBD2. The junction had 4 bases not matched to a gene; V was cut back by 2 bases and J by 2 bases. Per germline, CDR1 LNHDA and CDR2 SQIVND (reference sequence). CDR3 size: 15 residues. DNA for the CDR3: TGTGCCAGTAGTATATCTAGCGGAAACACAGATACGCAGTATTTT. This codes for CASSISSGNTDTQYF.

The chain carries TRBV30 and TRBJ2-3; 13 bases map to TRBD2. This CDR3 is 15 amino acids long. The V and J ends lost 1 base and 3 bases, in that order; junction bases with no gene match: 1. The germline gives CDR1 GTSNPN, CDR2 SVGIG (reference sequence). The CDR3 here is CAWSGTSGRTDTQYF. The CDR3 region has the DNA TGTGCCTGGAGTGGGACTAGCGGGAGAACAGATACGCAGTATTTT. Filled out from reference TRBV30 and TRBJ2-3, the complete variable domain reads SQTIHQWPATLVQPVGSPLSLECTVEGTSNPNLYWYRQAAGRGLQLLFYSVGIGQISSEVPQNLSASRPQDRQFILSSKKLLLSDSGFYLCAWSGTSGRTDTQYFGPGTRLTVL.